One and the same sample provided the 3 T cell receptor beta chains below, sequenced in a study of blood T cell repertoires in COVID-19. Clones were read by immunoSEQ multiplex PCR, and TCRdb kept only the in-frame ones, dropping some. This table holds 55,000 or so clones, roughly 80% found once. The specimen sequenced was peripheral blood. All receptors derive from a human donor in a cohort sampled during active or convalescent COVID-19.

The genes are TRBV12-3 or TRBV12-4 and TRBJ1-2; maybe TRBD1 (6 bases). V was pared by 2 bases and J by 5 bases, with 9 bases between. CDR3 length: 13 residues. The CDR3 spells CASSLRGSYGYTF. In nucleotides, the CDR3 is TGTGCCAGCAGTTTAAGGGGGTCTTATGGCTACACCTTC.

V gene TRBV21-1 combines with J gene TRBJ2-5; the table's D call TRBD2 went unverified against the DNA. TRBV21-1 is assigned pseudogene status. The CDR3 totals 17 residues. CDR3 region: CASSSPGSGYSQETQYF. The CDR3 DNA reads as TGTGCCAGCAGCTCTCCCGGTAGCGGATACTCCCAAGAGACCCAGTACTTC.

The chain is built from TRBV5-1 and TRBJ1-1; TRBD1 matches 8 bases. Unmatched junction bases numbered 2, after V lost 1 base and J lost 3 bases. Germline V gives CDR1 SGHRS, CDR2 YFSETQ. The CDR3 loop spans 14 amino acids. The CDR3 DNA reads TGCGCCAGCAGCTTGACGACAGGGGACACTGAAGCTTTCTTT. Residues: CASSLTTGDTEAFF.